Here is one T cell receptor (beta chain) with its context. What antigen it recognizes has not been identified. The sample holds no much larger clone one base away, and base qualities are not on file. TCRbeta CDR3 regions were amplified from genomic DNA using the immunoSEQ Assay, a bias-controlled multiplex PCR. From the authors' description of their analysis: The number of nucleated cells in each sample was estimated by amplification of reference gene primers within the assay. To quantify the absolute abundance of each unique TCRbeta CDR3 rearrangement, sequence reads were collapsed and filtered. For each sample, productive Simpson clonality was calculated by taking the square root of Simpson's diversity index across productive rearrangements. In its TCRdb copy, this immuneACCESS table keeps in-frame sequences only and misses some clones. Where compared with another copy, unresolved V genes explain less than half of these, and the others have no known cause. V, J and clone size are those of that table, while D and trimming were read from the DNA. In all, the sample holds under 350,000 clones, and about nine tenths of those were seen once. The top ten clones comprise about 4% of the sample.

The data stem from a study of blood T cell repertoires in COVID-19 (dated by TCRdb to the early 2020s). For the study in its entirety: Collaborator samples came from the United States, Italy and Spain and covered acute and convalescent phases of COVID-19. Where available, HLA class I and class II types were obtained from metadata supplied by the sample provider rather than from assay-based typing. Subjects who had been exposed to COVID-19, were actively infected with it, or had recovered from it provided the deeply sampled blood TCRbeta repertoires that made up the dataset. The material from the prospective study consisted of cDNA or gDNA derived from T cells, B-cell-depleted T cells, or PBMCs. The samples were drawn from the first 160 participants of the ongoing ImmuneRACE study and from 1,254 subjects provided by 6 global collaborators. The repertoires were made available in a free public database intended to serve as a resource for research on the immune response to SARS-CoV-2. Nearly every sample came with metadata listing a de-identified subject ID, COVID-19 status, age in years and sex. General conclusions and limits of the study: The quantity of clinical and demographic metadata differed by source and by participant and was supplied without curation.

The CDR3 runs 16 amino acids, cysteine and phenylalanine included. The kept DNA is CDR3 alone, 48 bases in frame from the first base. Taken from the germline V gene, the CDR1 and CDR2 loops are MGHDK and SYGVNS. V gives up 6 bases and J gives up 5 bases, and the segment between their germline ends measures 17 bases. Participants in the prospective study were aged roughly 18 to 95 years, lived in under 30 United States geographic areas, and enrolled through a virtual design. In the prospective study, cohorts were assigned on the basis of participant-reported clinical history obtained from a screening survey and a study questionnaire. Recovered participants in ImmuneRACE Cohort 3 were defined as having two consecutive negative NP/OP PCR tests, clearance from a healthcare professional, or resolution of symptoms. In the prospective study, mobile phlebotomists collected whole blood, serum and a nasopharyngeal or oropharyngeal swab from each participant. Additional blood draws and questionnaires over an approximately two-month period could optionally be provided by prospective study participants. Before DNA extraction, blood samples from the prospective study were shipped at room temperature or frozen.

The sequence joins TRBV25-1 to TRBJ1-6; matching of 5 bases hints at TRBD1 as the D gene. The TCR comes from a man aged 30-40 years who had recovered from COVID-19. The sample consisted of PBMCs or T cells enriched from blood (not recorded which). The DNA is as follows: TGTGCCAGCAGAAGACAGCGCCGGGGGGATAATTCACCCCTCCACTTT. It specifies CASRRQRRGDNSPLHF.